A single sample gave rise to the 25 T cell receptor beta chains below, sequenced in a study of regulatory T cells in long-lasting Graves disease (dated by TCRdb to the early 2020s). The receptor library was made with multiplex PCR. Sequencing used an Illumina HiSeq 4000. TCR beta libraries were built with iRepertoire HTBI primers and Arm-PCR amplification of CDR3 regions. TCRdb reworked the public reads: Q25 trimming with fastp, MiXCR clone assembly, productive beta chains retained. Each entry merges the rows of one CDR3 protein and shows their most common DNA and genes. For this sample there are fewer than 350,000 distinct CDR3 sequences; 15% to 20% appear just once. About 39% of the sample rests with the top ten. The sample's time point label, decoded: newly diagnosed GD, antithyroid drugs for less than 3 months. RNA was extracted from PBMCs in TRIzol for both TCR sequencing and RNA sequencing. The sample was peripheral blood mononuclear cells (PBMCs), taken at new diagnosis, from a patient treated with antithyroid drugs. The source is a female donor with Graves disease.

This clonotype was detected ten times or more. The CDR3 nucleotides read TGTGCCAGCAGACTGGACAGGGGAGGTACAGATACGCAGTATTTT. It specifies CASRLDRGGTDTQYF. This chain links TRBV28 with TRBJ2-3; 9 bases agree with TRBD1. Trimming cost V 6 bases and J 3 bases; bases outside gene matches: 7. The CDR3 is made up of 15 amino acids. In germline, CDR1 is MDHEN, CDR2 SYDVKM.

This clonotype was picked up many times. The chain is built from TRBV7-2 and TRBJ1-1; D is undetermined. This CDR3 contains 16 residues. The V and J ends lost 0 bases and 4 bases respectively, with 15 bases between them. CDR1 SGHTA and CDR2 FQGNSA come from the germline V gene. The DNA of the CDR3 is TGTGCCAGCAGCTTAGCCCCGCCGTTTCTGGGCACTGAAGCTTTCTTT. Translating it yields CASSLAPPFLGTEAFF. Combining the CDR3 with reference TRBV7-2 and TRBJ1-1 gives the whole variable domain GAGVSQSPSNKVTEKGKDVELRCDPISGHTALYWYRQSLGQGLEFLIYFQGNSAPDKSGLPSDRFSAERTGGSVSTLTIQRTQQEDSAVYLCASSLAPPFLGTEAFFGQGTRLTVV.

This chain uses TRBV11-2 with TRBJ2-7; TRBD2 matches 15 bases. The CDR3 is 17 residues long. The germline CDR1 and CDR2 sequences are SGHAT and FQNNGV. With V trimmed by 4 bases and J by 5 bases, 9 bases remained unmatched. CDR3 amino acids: CASSSGGLAGGGNEQYF. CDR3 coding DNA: TGTGCCAGCAGCTCAGGGGGACTAGCGGGAGGAGGCAACGAGCAGTACTTC. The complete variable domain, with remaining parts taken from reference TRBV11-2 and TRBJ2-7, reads EAGVAQSPRYKIIEKRQSVAFWCNPISGHATLYWYQQILGQGPKLLIQFQNNGVVDDSQLPKDRFSAERLKGVDSTLKIQPAKLEDSAVYLCASSSGGLAGGGNEQYFGPGTRLTVT.

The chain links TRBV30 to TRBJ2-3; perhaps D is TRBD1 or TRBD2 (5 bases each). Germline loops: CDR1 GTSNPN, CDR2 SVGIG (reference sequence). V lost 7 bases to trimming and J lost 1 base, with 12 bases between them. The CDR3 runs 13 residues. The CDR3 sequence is CASPGAGTDTQYF. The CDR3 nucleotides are TGTGCCTCACCCGGGGCAGGCACAGATACGCAGTATTTT.

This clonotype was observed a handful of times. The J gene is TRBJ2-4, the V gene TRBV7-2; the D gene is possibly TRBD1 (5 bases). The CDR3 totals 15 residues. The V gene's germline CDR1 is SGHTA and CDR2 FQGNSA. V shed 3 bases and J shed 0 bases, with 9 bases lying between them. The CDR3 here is CASSFKRGAKNIQYF. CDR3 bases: TGTGCCAGCAGCTTCAAAAGGGGAGCCAAAAACATTCAGTACTTC.

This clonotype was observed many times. CDR3 DNA: TGTGCCAGCAGCTTTGGCAGGGCGGGGGGCGAGCAGTACTTC. Encoded protein: CASSFGRAGGEQYF. V is TRBV7-9 and J is TRBJ2-7, with TRBD2 matching 8 bases. This CDR3 is built from 14 residues. In germline, CDR1 is SEHNR, CDR2 FQNEAQ (reference sequence). After removal of 3 bases from V and 6 bases from J, the junction contained 7 bases not matched to a gene. Variable domain in full (rest from reference TRBV7-9 and TRBJ2-7): DTGVSQNPRHKITKRGQNVTFRCDPISEHNRLYWYRQTLGQGPEFLTYFQNEAQLEKSRLLSDRFSAERPKGSFSTLEIQRTEQGDSAMYLCASSFGRAGGEQYFGPGTRLTVT.

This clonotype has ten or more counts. The CDR3 nucleotides read TGTGCCAGCAATCCCGGGACTAGGCCCTACGAGCAGTACTTC. It specifies CASNPGTRPYEQYF. The chain is built from TRBV11-1 and TRBJ2-7, with 8 bases that match TRBD2. The germline V gene has CDR1 SGHAT and CDR2 FQDESV (reference sequence). The CDR3 is 14 residues long. Losses at the gene ends were 7 bases for V and 2 bases for J; bases not matched to a gene: 7.

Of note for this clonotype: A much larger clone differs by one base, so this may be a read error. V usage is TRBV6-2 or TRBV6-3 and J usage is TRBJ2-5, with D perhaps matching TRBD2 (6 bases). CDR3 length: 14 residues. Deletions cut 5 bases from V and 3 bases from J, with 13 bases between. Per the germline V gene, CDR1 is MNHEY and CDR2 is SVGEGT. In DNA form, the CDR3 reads TGTGCCAGCAGTACCTGGGGGGTCGAAGAGACCCAGTACTTC. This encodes CASSTWGVEETQYF.

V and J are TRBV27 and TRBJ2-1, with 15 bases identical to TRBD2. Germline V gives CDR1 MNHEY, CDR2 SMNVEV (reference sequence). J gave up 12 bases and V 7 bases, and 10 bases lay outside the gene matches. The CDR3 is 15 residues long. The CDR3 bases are TGTGCCAGCAAAGCAGGACTAGCGGGAGGGTACGGGCAGTTCTTC. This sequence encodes CASKAGLAGGYGQFF.

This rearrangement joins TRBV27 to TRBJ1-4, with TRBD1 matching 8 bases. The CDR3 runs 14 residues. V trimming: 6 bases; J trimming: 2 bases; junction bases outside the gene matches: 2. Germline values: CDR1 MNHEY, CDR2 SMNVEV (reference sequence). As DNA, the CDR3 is TGTGCCAGCAGCCACAGGGGGACTAATGAAAAACTGTTTTTT. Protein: CASSHRGTNEKLFF. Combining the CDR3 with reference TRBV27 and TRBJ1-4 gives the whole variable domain EAQVTQNPRYLITVTGKKLTVTCSQNMNHEYMSWYRQDPGLGLRQIYYSMNVEVTDKGDVPEGYKVSRKEKRNFPLILESPSPNQTSLYFCASSHRGTNEKLFFGSGTQLSVL.

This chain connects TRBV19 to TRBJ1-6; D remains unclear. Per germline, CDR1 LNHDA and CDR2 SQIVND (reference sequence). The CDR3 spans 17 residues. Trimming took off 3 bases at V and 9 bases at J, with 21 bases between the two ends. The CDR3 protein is CASSITSGELHSSPLHF. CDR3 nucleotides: TGTGCCAGTAGTATTACCAGCGGGGAGTTGCATAGTTCACCCCTCCACTTT.

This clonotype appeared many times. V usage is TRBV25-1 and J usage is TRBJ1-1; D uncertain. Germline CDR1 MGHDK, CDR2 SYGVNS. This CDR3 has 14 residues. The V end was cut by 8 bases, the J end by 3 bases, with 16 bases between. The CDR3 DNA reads TGTGCCAGCGTTAAGGGTAACCGGGACACTGAAGCTTTCTTT. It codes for CASVKGNRDTEAFF. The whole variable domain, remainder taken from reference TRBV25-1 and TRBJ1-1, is EADIYQTPRYLVIGTGKKITLECSQTMGHDKMYWYQQDPGMELHLIHYSYGVNSTEKGDLSSESTVSRIRTEHFPLTLESARPSHTSQYLCASVKGNRDTEAFFGQGTRLTVV.

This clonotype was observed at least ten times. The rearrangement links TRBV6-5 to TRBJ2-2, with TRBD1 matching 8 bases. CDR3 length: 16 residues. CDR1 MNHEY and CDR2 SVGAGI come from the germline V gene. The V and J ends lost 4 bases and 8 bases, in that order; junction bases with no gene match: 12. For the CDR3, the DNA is TGTGCCAGCAGTTCCAGGACAGGGTTGACCTCTGGGGAGCTGTTTTTT. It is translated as CASSSRTGLTSGELFF.

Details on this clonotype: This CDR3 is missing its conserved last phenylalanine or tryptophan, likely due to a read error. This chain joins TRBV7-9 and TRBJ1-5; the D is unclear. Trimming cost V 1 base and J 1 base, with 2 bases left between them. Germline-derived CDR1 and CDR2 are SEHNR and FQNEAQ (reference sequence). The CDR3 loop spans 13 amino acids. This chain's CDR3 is CASSLVSNQPQHL. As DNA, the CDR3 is TGTGCCAGCAGCTTAGTAAGCAATCAGCCCCAGCATCTT.

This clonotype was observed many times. In DNA, the CDR3 is TGTGCCAGCAGCACGAGGACAGGAGACAATTACGAGCAGTACTTC. This codes for CASSTRTGDNYEQYF. This rearrangement joins TRBV11-2 to TRBJ2-7; 7 bases are a match to TRBD1. The CDR3 has 15 residues. Unmatched junction bases numbered 11, after V lost 5 bases and J lost 4 bases. In germline, CDR1 is SGHAT, CDR2 FQNNGV. Supplemented by reference TRBV11-2 and TRBJ2-7, the full variable domain reads EAGVAQSPRYKIIEKRQSVAFWCNPISGHATLYWYQQILGQGPKLLIQFQNNGVVDDSQLPKDRFSAERLKGVDSTLKIQPAKLEDSAVYLCASSTRTGDNYEQYFGPGTRLTVT.

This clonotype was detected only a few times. The CDR3 bases are TGTGCCAGCAGCTTAATACAGACAGGGCCAGATACGCAGTATTTT. This translates into CASSLIQTGPDTQYF. V is TRBV7-9 and J is TRBJ2-3; 7 bases agree with TRBD1. Germline V gene sequence: CDR1 SEHNR, CDR2 FQNEAQ (reference sequence). CDR3 length: 15 residues. V dropped 2 bases and J dropped 4; count of bases not matched to a gene: 6.

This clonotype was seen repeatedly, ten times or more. The CDR3 coding sequence is TGTGCCAGCAGTTTAGAAGTGGGGCCGGCTAGCAATCAGCCCCAGCATTTT. Amino acid sequence: CASSLEVGPASNQPQHF. The rearrangement joins TRBV12-3 or TRBV12-4 to TRBJ1-5, with a weak D call TRBD1 (5 bases). Trimming stripped 1 base from V and 0 bases from J, with 13 bases between. There are 17 residues in the CDR3.

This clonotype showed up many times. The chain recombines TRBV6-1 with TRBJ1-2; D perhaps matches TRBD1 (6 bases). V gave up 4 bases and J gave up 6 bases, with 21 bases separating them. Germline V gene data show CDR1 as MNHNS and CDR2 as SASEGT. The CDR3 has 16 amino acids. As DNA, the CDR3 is TGTGCCAGCAGTGGGGGGGTGGCGGACAGATTACATGGCTACACCTTC. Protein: CASSGGVADRLHGYTF.

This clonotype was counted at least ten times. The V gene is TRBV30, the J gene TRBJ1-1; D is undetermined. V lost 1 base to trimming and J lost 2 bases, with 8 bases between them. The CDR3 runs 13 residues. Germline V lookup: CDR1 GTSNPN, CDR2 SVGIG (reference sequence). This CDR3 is CAWSGGINTEAFF. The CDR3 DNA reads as TGTGCCTGGAGTGGAGGGATAAACACTGAAGCTTTCTTT.

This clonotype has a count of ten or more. CDR3 sequence reads: CASSIGENTEAFF. The DNA for the CDR3 is TGTGCCAGTAGTATAGGAGAGAACACTGAAGCTTTCTTT. The rearrangement joins TRBV19 to TRBJ1-1, with D unclear. The ends were cut back, 1 base at V and 1 base at J, with 4 bases in the middle. The germline V gene has CDR1 LNHDA and CDR2 SQIVND (reference sequence). The CDR3 is made up of 13 amino acids.

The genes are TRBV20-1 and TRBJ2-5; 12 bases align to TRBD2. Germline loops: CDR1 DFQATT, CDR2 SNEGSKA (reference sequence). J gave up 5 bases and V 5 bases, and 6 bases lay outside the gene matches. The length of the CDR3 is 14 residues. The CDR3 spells CSAPGLAGGETQYF. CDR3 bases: TGCAGTGCTCCGGGACTAGCGGGCGGGGAGACCCAGTACTTC.

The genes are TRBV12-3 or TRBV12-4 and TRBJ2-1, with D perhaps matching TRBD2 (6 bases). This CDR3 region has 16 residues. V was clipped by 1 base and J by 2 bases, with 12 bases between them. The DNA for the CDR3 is TGTGCCAGCAGTTTAGTAGTGGCGGGGACCTACAATGAGCAGTTCTTC. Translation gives CASSLVVAGTYNEQFF.

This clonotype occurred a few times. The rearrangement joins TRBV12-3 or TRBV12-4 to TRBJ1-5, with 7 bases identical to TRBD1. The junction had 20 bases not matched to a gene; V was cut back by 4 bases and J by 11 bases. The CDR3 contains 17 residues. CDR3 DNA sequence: TGTGCCAGCAGTTCCGTACTGCGACAGGGTGGGATCGAGGCCCAGCATTTT. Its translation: CASSSVLRQGGIEAQHF.

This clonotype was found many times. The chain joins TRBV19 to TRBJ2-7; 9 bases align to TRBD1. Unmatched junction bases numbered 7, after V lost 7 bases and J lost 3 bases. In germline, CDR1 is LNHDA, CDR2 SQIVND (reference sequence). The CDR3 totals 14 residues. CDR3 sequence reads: CASNTGGSFYEQYF. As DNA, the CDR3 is TGTGCCAGTAATACAGGGGGCAGCTTCTACGAGCAGTACTTC.

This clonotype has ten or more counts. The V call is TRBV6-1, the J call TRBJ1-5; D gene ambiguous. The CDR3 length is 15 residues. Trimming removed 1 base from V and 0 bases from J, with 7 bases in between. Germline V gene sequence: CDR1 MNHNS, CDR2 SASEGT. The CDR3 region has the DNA TGTGCCAGCAGTGAAGGGCAGGATAGCAATCAGCCCCAGCATTTT. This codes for CASSEGQDSNQPQHF.